One sample yielded the 25 T cell receptor beta chains listed below, sequenced in a study of PD-1 blockade in mismatch repair-deficient tumors. Clones were read by immunoSEQ multiplex PCR, and TCRdb kept only the in-frame ones, dropping some. The table shows 95,000 to 150,000 clones, with about 88% occurring only once. Material: peripheral blood, obtained 44 weeks after starting pembrolizumab. These receptor sequences come from an adult with mismatch repair-deficient cancer.

The rearrangement links TRBV4-1 to TRBJ2-2; no definite D call. The CDR3 length is 13 residues. The germline V and J ends were trimmed by 1 base and 5 bases, with 5 bases remaining between them. Per the germline V gene, CDR1 is MGHRA and CDR2 is YSYEKL. As DNA, the CDR3 is TGCGCCAGCAGCCAAGCAAAGACCGGGGAGCTGTTTTTT. It specifies CASSQAKTGELFF.

The chain is built from TRBV30 and TRBJ2-5, with a possible D match to TRBD1 (5 bases). Trimming shortened V by 5 bases and J by 10 bases, and 20 bases separated the two germline ends. The CDR3 spans 13 residues. The germline V gene has CDR1 GTSNPN and CDR2 SVGIG (reference sequence). The CDR3 loop reads CAWSDGHGVGQYF. The DNA for the CDR3 is TGTGCCTGGTCGGACGGACATGGAGTCGGCCAGTACTTC.

The rearrangement links TRBV28 to TRBJ2-2; maybe TRBD1 (5 bases). Germline-derived CDR1 and CDR2 are MDHEN and SYDVKM. V lost 5 bases, J lost 5 bases, and 12 bases lay in between. The CDR3 extends over 14 amino acids. CDR3 in amino acids: CASSQSSGTGELFF. The CDR3 DNA follows: TGTGCCAGCAGTCAAAGTTCAGGGACCGGGGAGCTGTTTTTT.

The chain has TRBV7-6 and TRBJ2-2; 9 nucleotides line up with TRBD2. The CDR3 length is 17 residues. Trimming removed 2 bases from V and 3 bases from J; junction bases left unmatched: 7. Germline V gene sequence: CDR1 SGHVS, CDR2 FNYEAQ. For the CDR3, the DNA is TGTGCCAGCAGCTTATTTAGCGGGAGAGTGTACACCGGGGAGCTGTTTTTT. Translation: CASSLFSGRVYTGELFF.

As for this clone: A much bigger clone sits one base away, suggesting this may be a read error. V usage is TRBV9 and J usage is TRBJ2-3; unclear D gene. V was clipped by 0 bases and J by 4 bases, with 3 bases between them. CDR3 length: 12 residues. Germline values: CDR1 SGDLS, CDR2 YYNGEE. The CDR3 DNA reads TGTGCCAGCAGCGTAGGGGCAGATACGCAGTATTTT. Protein sequence: CASSVGADTQYF.

The chain carries TRBV30 and TRBJ1-1; 10 bases are a match to TRBD1. This CDR3 is 12 amino acids long. Germline CDR1 reads GTSNPN; CDR2 reads SVGIG (reference sequence). J gave up 2 bases and V 8 bases, and 2 bases lay outside the gene matches. The DNA of the CDR3 is TGTGCCGGGGACAGGGGAAACACTGAAGCTTTCTTT. Translating it yields CAGDRGNTEAFF.

This chain joins TRBV27 and TRBJ2-7; a weak D match, TRBD2 (5 bases). Looked up from germline, CDR1 is MNHEY and CDR2 is SMNVEV (reference sequence). The germline V and J ends were trimmed by 6 bases and 2 bases, with 17 bases remaining between them. This CDR3 comprises 15 residues. The CDR3 bases are TGTGCCAGCAGCCGAAACCCGGACGGGGCCTACGAGCAGTACTTC. Protein sequence: CASSRNPDGAYEQYF.

For the CDR3, the DNA is TGTGCCAGCAGTTTGTACAGATCCTACGAGCAGTACTTC. This sequence encodes CASSLYRSYEQYF. V and J are TRBV28 and TRBJ2-7, with D hard to call. Germline CDR1 MDHEN, CDR2 SYDVKM. Deletions cut 3 bases from V and 1 base from J, with 7 bases between. The CDR3 runs 13 residues.

The rearrangement uses TRBV10-2 and TRBJ2-7; TRBD1 agrees at 8 bases. Germline CDR1 WSHSY, CDR2 SAAADI. The J segment lost 2 bases and the V segment lost 2 bases, leaving 11 bases of the junction unmatched. CDR3 length: 17 amino acids. CDR3 region: CASSEPGQGLGAYEQYF. CDR3 in DNA: TGCGCCAGCAGTGAGCCCGGACAGGGATTGGGGGCCTACGAGCAGTACTTC.

This clone has a single count. V is TRBV4-3 and J is TRBJ2-1, with 10 nucleotides matching TRBD1. Germline CDR1 is LGHNA and CDR2 is YSLEER. Germline trimming cut 5 bases from V and 7 bases from J; bases unmatched to any gene: 17. The CDR3 has 18 residues. CDR3 protein: CASSVKSGTGVALNEQFF. The DNA for the CDR3 is TGCGCCAGCAGCGTAAAATCCGGGACAGGGGTTGCCTTAAATGAGCAGTTCTTC.

This chain uses TRBV28 with TRBJ1-2; a possible D gene is TRBD1 (5 bases). V was trimmed by 6 bases and J by 5 bases, leaving 10 bases between them. Germline V CDR1 and CDR2: MDHEN, SYDVKM. This CDR3 has 12 residues. The CDR3 nucleotides are TGTGCCAGCAGCCCCGACAGTTATGGCTACACCTTC. Its translation: CASSPDSYGYTF.

The rearrangement uses TRBV6-6 and TRBJ2-5; D is unclear. V gave up 2 bases and J gave up 1 base, with 5 bases separating them. Germline V lookup: CDR1 MNHNY, CDR2 SVGAGI (reference sequence). The CDR3 totals 13 residues. As DNA, the CDR3 is TGTGCCAGCAGTTACCCCTCCCAAGAGACCCAGTACTTC. Amino acids: CASSYPSQETQYF.

This clone was found a few times. The chain uses TRBV27 and TRBJ2-6; no firm D call. In germline, CDR1 is MNHEY, CDR2 SMNVEV (reference sequence). The V end was cut by 6 bases, the J end by 0 bases, with 0 bases between. The CDR3 has 12 residues. The CDR3 DNA reads as TGTGCCAGCAGCTCTGGGGCCAACGTCCTGACTTTC. As protein: CASSSGANVLTF.

The chain links TRBV11-2 to TRBJ2-2, with 7 bases fitting TRBD1. This CDR3 spans 15 amino acids. Trimming cost V 1 base and J 4 bases; bases outside gene matches: 3. Germline-derived CDR1 and CDR2 are SGHAT and FQNNGV. The CDR3 spells CASSLGDRTTGELFF. In DNA form, the CDR3 reads TGTGCCAGCAGCTTAGGGGACAGAACCACCGGGGAGCTGTTTTTT. The full variable domain, with the rest looked up from reference TRBV11-2 and TRBJ2-2, is EAGVAQSPRYKIIEKRQSVAFWCNPISGHATLYWYQQILGQGPKLLIQFQNNGVVDDSQLPKDRFSAERLKGVDSTLKIQPAKLEDSAVYLCASSLGDRTTGELFFGEGSRLTVL.

V and J are TRBV28 and TRBJ2-5; TRBD2 matches 9 bases. Germline V gene data show CDR1 as MDHEN and CDR2 as SYDVKM. The CDR3 contains 17 residues. With 2 bases clipped from V and 2 bases from J, the junction kept 9 bases outside the gene matches. This CDR3 is CASSLPGLADIQETQYF. In DNA, the CDR3 is TGTGCCAGCAGTTTACCGGGACTAGCTGATATTCAAGAGACCCAGTACTTC. Based on the CDR3 plus reference TRBV28 and TRBJ2-5, the full variable domain is DVKVTQSSRYLVKRTGEKVFLECVQDMDHENMFWYRQDPGLGLRLIYFSYDVKMKEKGDIPEGYSVSREKKERFSLILESASTNQTSMYLCASSLPGLADIQETQYFGPGTRLLVL.

V is TRBV4-1 and J is TRBJ2-5; TRBD1 agrees at 9 bases. V shed 4 bases, J shed 4 bases, and the junction held 7 bases outside the gene matches. The CDR3 is made up of 15 amino acids. In germline, CDR1 is MGHRA, CDR2 YSYEKL. The CDR3 loop reads CASSLTGGSGETQYF. The DNA for the CDR3 is TGCGCCAGCAGCCTCACAGGGGGCTCTGGAGAGACCCAGTACTTC.

The chain carries TRBV30 and TRBJ1-5; a possible D gene is TRBD1 (6 bases). V lost 2 bases, J lost 2 bases, and 13 bases lay in between. CDR1 and CDR2 (germline): GTSNPN, SVGIG (reference sequence). The CDR3 length is 15 residues. The CDR3 is CAWSSDGGGNQPQHF. The CDR3, as DNA: TGTGCCTGGAGTTCCGACGGGGGCGGCAATCAGCCCCAGCATTTT.

This sequence joins TRBV15 and TRBJ2-5; D perhaps matches TRBD1 (6 bases). The V end lost 5 bases, the J end lost 2 bases, and 18 bases lay between the germline ends. The CDR3 has 16 residues. The germline gives CDR1 LNHNV, CDR2 YYDKDF (reference sequence). Written as DNA, the CDR3 is TGTGCCACCAGCCCGGGACAACGGATACAACAAGAGACCCAGTACTTC. Amino acids: CATSPGQRIQQETQYF.

A remark on this clone: The sample holds other DNA sequences that translate to the same CDR3. The gene calls are TRBV20-1 and TRBJ2-5; D unresolved. V was cut by 5 bases and J by 4 bases, with 5 bases left in between. Germline CDR1 and CDR2: DFQATT and SNEGSKA (reference sequence). The CDR3 is 10 residues long. CDR3 amino acids: CSAVGETQYF. CDR3 nucleotide sequence: TGCAGTGCTGTGGGAGAGACCCAGTACTTC.

This clone was observed a few times. This rearrangement joins TRBV28 to TRBJ2-4; 7 nucleotides line up with TRBD2. This CDR3 contains 15 residues. V lost 5 bases to trimming and J lost 1 base; unmatched junction nucleotides: 5. Germline assignment: CDR1 MDHEN and CDR2 SYDVKM. CDR3 nucleotide sequence: TGTGCCAGCAGTCCCTGGGAGGGGGCCAAAAACATTCAGTACTTC. This translates into CASSPWEGAKNIQYF.

The V call is TRBV7-2, the J call TRBJ2-7, with D possibly matching TRBD1 (5 bases). The CDR3 spans 14 residues. V lost 5 bases and J lost 3, with 14 bases in between. The germline CDR1 and CDR2 sequences are SGHTA and FQGNSA. The CDR3 loop is CASSLRVTVYEQYF. The CDR3 coding sequence is TGTGCCAGCAGCCTCCGGGTGACAGTCTACGAGCAGTACTTC. Complete variable domain (other parts from reference TRBV7-2 and TRBJ2-7): GAGVSQSPSNKVTEKGKDVELRCDPISGHTALYWYRQSLGQGLEFLIYFQGNSAPDKSGLPSDRFSAERTGGSVSTLTIQRTQQEDSAVYLCASSLRVTVYEQYFGPGTRLTVT.

The CDR3 reads CASSPWTGLYEQYF. The CDR3 nucleotides are TGTGCCAGCAGTCCATGGACAGGGCTGTACGAGCAGTACTTC. The rearrangement links TRBV28 to TRBJ2-7; 8 nucleotides match TRBD1. The ends lost 5 bases at V and 4 bases at J; junction bases unmatched: 7. The CDR3 consists of 14 residues. The germline CDR1 and CDR2 sequences are MDHEN and SYDVKM. The full variable domain, its missing parts supplied by reference TRBV28 and TRBJ2-7, is DVKVTQSSRYLVKRTGEKVFLECVQDMDHENMFWYRQDPGLGLRLIYFSYDVKMKEKGDIPEGYSVSREKKERFSLILESASTNQTSMYLCASSPWTGLYEQYFGPGTRLTVT.

This clone was seen just once. The chain employs TRBV10-3 and TRBJ2-3; 9 nucleotides agree with TRBD1. The J segment lost 6 bases and the V segment lost 3 bases, leaving 1 base of the junction unmatched. CDR1 and CDR2 (germline): ENHRY, SYGVKD. The CDR3 covers 13 residues. As DNA, the CDR3 is TGTGCCATCAGTGAAGGACAGGGGGATACGCAGTATTTT. Protein sequence: CAISEGQGDTQYF.

This chain connects TRBV10-3 to TRBJ1-1; unclear D gene. Germline V gene sequence: CDR1 ENHRY, CDR2 SYGVKD. V lost 5 bases, J lost 7 bases, and 14 bases lay in between. The CDR3 consists of 13 residues. CDR3 in DNA: TGTGCCATCAGTAGAGGAGTTGGGGATGAAGCTTTCTTT. Its protein product is CAISRGVGDEAFF.

The chain joins TRBV11-2 to TRBJ2-2; D is undetermined. The V gene's germline CDR1 is SGHAT and CDR2 FQNNGV. Trimming stripped 7 bases from V and 6 bases from J, with 12 bases between. The CDR3 is 13 amino acids. In DNA, the CDR3 is TGTGCCAGCAACGGTAAAAGCTCCGGGGAGCTGTTTTTT. It encodes CASNGKSSGELFF. Full variable domain (remainder filled in from reference TRBV11-2 and TRBJ2-2): EAGVAQSPRYKIIEKRQSVAFWCNPISGHATLYWYQQILGQGPKLLIQFQNNGVVDDSQLPKDRFSAERLKGVDSTLKIQPAKLEDSAVYLCASNGKSSGELFFGEGSRLTVL.